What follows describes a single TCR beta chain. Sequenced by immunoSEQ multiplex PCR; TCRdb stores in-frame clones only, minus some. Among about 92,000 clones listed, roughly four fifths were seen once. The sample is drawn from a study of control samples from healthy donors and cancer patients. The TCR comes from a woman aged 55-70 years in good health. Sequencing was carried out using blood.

The CDR3 region is CASSDPGGRAQYF. CDR3 coding DNA: TGTGCCAGCAGCGATCCAGGGGGCCGGGCCCAGTACTTC. This chain uses TRBV6-5 with TRBJ2-5, with 8 nucleotides matching TRBD1. The CDR3 covers 13 residues. Germline lookup yields CDR1 MNHEY and CDR2 SVGAGI. V shed 6 bases, J shed 9 bases, and the junction held 9 bases outside the gene matches.